The clone carrying this T cell receptor (beta chain) was counted once. Its antigen remains unidentified. This entry is derived from a study of T cell responses to AZD1222 COVID-19 vaccine. Study-wide findings and caveats: Clonal diversity may have been underestimated in mostly white British donors. Vaccine-associated CD4 TCRs ranged over spike, dominating at 160-218 and 743-854. Within unmutated variant regions lay the reported targets of nearly half of spike-specific TCRs.

Method: immunoSEQ multiplex PCR; TCRdb's copy keeps in-frame clones and lacks some. The profile shows some 69,000 clones, roughly 85% of them singletons. Second-dose intervals of approximately 4 or approximately 12 weeks were pooled. The CDR3 runs 14 residues. Trimming removed 3 bases at V and 9 bases at J, with 13 bases between. Germline-derived CDR1 and CDR2 are SGHDT and YYEEEE. The clonotype was recovered from an adult who received the AZD1222 COVID-19 vaccine. The source was peripheral blood, collected 28 days after the second AZD1222 dose. The V gene is TRBV5-6, the J gene TRBJ1-6, with D perhaps matching TRBD1 (6 bases). Here the CDR3 reads CASSSQGSSSPLHF. For the CDR3, the DNA is TGTGCCAGCAGCTCCCAGGGGAGTAGTTCACCCCTCCACTTT. The whole variable domain, remainder taken from reference TRBV5-6 and TRBJ1-6, is DAGVTQSPTHLIKTRGQQVTLRCSPKSGHDTVSWYQQALGQGPQFIFQYYEEEERQRGNFPDRFSGHQFPNYSSELNVNALLLGDSALYLCASSSQGSSSPLHFGNGTRLTVT.